The entry that follows covers one T cell receptor beta chain sequence. Germline assignment: CDR1 SGHNT and CDR2 YYREEE (reference sequence). V lost 4 bases, J lost 0 bases, and 11 bases lay in between. This CDR3 is 15 amino acids long. The data belong to a study of blood T cell repertoires in COVID-19. Study-level background: Researchers got acute and convalescent COVID-19 samples from the United States, Italy and Spain. From T cells, B-cell-depleted T cells, or PBMCs came the material, which was cDNA or gDNA.

Original data processing: For nucleated cells, counts were estimated from reference gene primer amplification. TCRdb's copy holds only in-frame clones and misses some; the assay was immunoSEQ multiplex PCR. Clone size and the V and J calls come from that table; the DNA yielded D and trimming. The data show under 300,000 clones, almost 90% seen once. This TCR derives from a woman aged 60-70 years with COVID-19, enrolled during active disease. Sequencing was carried out using peripheral blood. V gene TRBV5-4 combines with J gene TRBJ2-1; TRBD2 is a possible D gene (5 bases). CDR3 residues: CASSHIGSSYNEQFF. In nucleotides, the CDR3 is TGTGCCAGCAGCCACATAGGGAGCTCCTACAATGAGCAGTTCTTC. Full variable domain (outside the CDR3, taken from reference TRBV5-4 and TRBJ2-1): ETGVTQSPTHLIKTRGQQVTLRCSSQSGHNTVSWYQQALGQGPQFIFQYYREEENGRGNFPPRFSGLQFPNYSSELNVNALELDDSALYLCASSHIGSSYNEQFFGPGTRLTVL.